The 27 T cell receptor beta chains presented below share a single source sample, sequenced in a study of blood T cells in healthy people across ages. Next came a second PCR, run for about 6 to 11 cycles, which used a sample-barcoded 5' primer along with a J-beta primer mix. Via MiXCR, TCRdb re-called the 5' RACE reads, giving one row per CDR3 protein. In the table there are under 2,000,000 distinct CDR3 sequences, 40% to 55% of which are singletons. The sample comprised blood. These receptor sequences come from a woman aged 35 to 49 in good health.

This chain links TRBV7-2 with TRBJ2-5, with 7 bases aligning to TRBD2. Germline loops: CDR1 SGHTA, CDR2 FQGNSA. The ends lost 1 base at V and 1 base at J; junction bases unmatched: 9. The CDR3 runs to 17 residues. The CDR3 DNA follows: TGTGCCAGCAGCTTAGGGTCGGCAGGGAGGGCCCAAGAGACCCAGTACTTC. Translating gives CASSLGSAGRAQETQYF.

This chain uses TRBV5-1 with TRBJ2-1, with a weak D call TRBD1 (6 bases). Germline V gives CDR1 SGHRS, CDR2 YFSETQ. Trimming took off 4 bases at V and 5 bases at J, with 16 bases between the two ends. The CDR3 spans 15 residues. CDR3 region: CASSGGRGSDNEQFF. In nucleotides, the CDR3 is TGCGCCAGCAGCGGGGGCAGGGGCTCGGACAATGAGCAGTTCTTC.

The chain links TRBV28 to TRBJ2-1; TRBD2 matches at 8 bases. With V trimmed by 7 bases and J by 0 bases, 11 bases remained unmatched. CDR1 is MDHEN and CDR2 is SYDVKM in the germline V gene. The CDR3 has 17 residues. CDR3 sequence: CASNSIGGEGSYNEQFF. The CDR3 coding sequence is TGTGCCAGCAACTCCATCGGGGGGGAGGGCTCCTACAATGAGCAGTTCTTC.

V is TRBV7-6 and J is TRBJ2-5, with TRBD1 as a possible D gene (5 bases). The germline CDR1 and CDR2 sequences are SGHVS and FNYEAQ. V lost 5 bases and J 9 bases, leaving 25 bases between the germline ends. The CDR3 sequence is 16 residues long. The CDR3, as DNA: TGTGCCAGCAGCACCGATTGGGCAGGGCCTGGAATGGCCCAGTACTTC. Translating it yields CASSTDWAGPGMAQYF.

The rearrangement uses TRBV21-1 and TRBJ1-1; TRBD1 is the table's D call and was not checked against the DNA. TRBV21-1 is classified as a pseudogene. CDR3 length equals 13 residues. The CDR3 sequence is CAQGQGRNTEAFF. The CDR3 region has the DNA TGTGCCCAGGGGCAGGGTCGGAACACTGAAGCTTTCTTT.

The gene calls are TRBV19 and TRBJ2-4; TRBD1 agrees at 7 bases. V shed 5 bases and J 9 bases; nucleotides not matched to a gene: 10. Germline CDR1 reads LNHDA; CDR2 reads SQIVND (reference sequence). This CDR3 is 14 amino acids long. DNA for the CDR3: TGTGCCAGTAGTTTCACCGGGACAGTCGGCATTCAGTACTTC. Translated: CASSFTGTVGIQYF.

This clonotype was detected ten times or more. J is TRBJ2-5 and V is TRBV6-5; D is possibly TRBD1 (5 bases). The CDR3 totals 13 residues. Trimming stripped 2 bases from V and 4 bases from J, with 8 bases between. CDR1 is MNHEY, CDR2 SVGAGI, per germline. CDR3 bases: TGTGCCAGCAGTTACGGACAAGGAGAGACCCAGTACTTC. This translates into CASSYGQGETQYF.

The V and J genes are TRBV4-2 and TRBJ2-3; TRBD2 is a possible D gene (5 bases). The CDR3 consists of 15 residues. The germline CDR1 and CDR2 sequences are LGHNA and YNFKEQ. The V gene lost 1 base and the J gene lost 9 bases, with 17 bases spanning the gap. The DNA of the CDR3 is TGTGCCAGCAGCCAAGGAGAACTAGAGGTCGGGACGCAGTATTTT. It specifies CASSQGELEVGTQYF.

The chain links TRBV5-1 to TRBJ2-1; perhaps TRBD2 as D (5 bases). Between the trimmed V and J ends, which lost 3 bases and 6 bases, there was a span of 13 bases. Germline assignment: CDR1 SGHRS and CDR2 YFSETQ. The length of the CDR3 is 14 residues. The CDR3 nucleotides are TGCGCCAGCAGCTCCGACGGGCGGGTCAATGAGCAGTTCTTC. Protein: CASSSDGRVNEQFF.

This clonotype has only a few counts. The gene calls are TRBV7-2 and TRBJ1-1; D ambiguous. CDR3 length equals 14 residues. Looked up from germline, CDR1 is SGHTA and CDR2 is FQGNSA. Trimming removed 3 bases at V and 1 base at J, with 9 bases between. The CDR3 reads CASSFFTENTEAFF. DNA of the CDR3: TGTGCCAGCAGCTTTTTTACAGAGAACACTGAAGCTTTCTTT.

The CDR3 nucleotides are TGCGCCAGCAGCCTCCCGGCGGGGGGGCCTTACAATGAGCAGTTCTTC. Its translation: CASSLPAGGPYNEQFF. The J gene is TRBJ2-1, the V gene TRBV5-1; TRBD2 aligns across 9 bases. The length of the CDR3 is 16 residues. CDR1 is SGHRS and CDR2 is YFSETQ in the germline V gene. V was clipped by 4 bases and J by 4 bases; unmatched bases: 9.

The chain combines TRBV6-5 with TRBJ2-1, with TRBD2 identical over 7 bases. The V segment lost 1 base and the J segment 7 bases; nucleotides outside the gene matches: 7. The CDR3 runs 15 residues. The germline CDR1 and CDR2 sequences are MNHEY and SVGAGI. This chain's CDR3 is CASSYFWGGINEQFF. The DNA for the CDR3 is TGTGCCAGCAGTTACTTTTGGGGGGGGATAAATGAGCAGTTCTTC.

The chain carries TRBV20-1 and TRBJ1-2; a possible D gene is TRBD1 (5 bases). V was cut by 0 bases and J by 6 bases, with 11 bases left in between. The CDR3 has 13 residues. Germline CDR1 is DFQATT and CDR2 is SNEGSKA (reference sequence). As DNA, the CDR3 is TGCAGTGCTAGAGACGTTCAGGGCCATGGCTACACCTTC. Amino acids: CSARDVQGHGYTF.

The chain joins TRBV3-1 to TRBJ2-1; D not certain. The CDR3 is 15 amino acids. The V and J ends lost 0 bases and 2 bases respectively, with 8 bases between them. Germline CDR1 reads LGHDT; CDR2 reads YNNKEL (reference sequence). This chain's CDR3 is CASSQERATYNEQFF. CDR3 DNA: TGTGCCAGCAGCCAAGAAAGGGCGACCTACAATGAGCAGTTCTTC.

This clonotype was seen a few times. The chain couples TRBV7-2 to TRBJ2-5, with D possibly TRBD1 on 6 matching bases. CDR1 is SGHTA, CDR2 FQGNSA, per germline. The CDR3 covers 17 residues. V was shortened by 1 base and J by 0 bases, with 15 bases between the two germline ends. In DNA, the CDR3 is TGTGCCAGCAGCTTAGGGGCCAGGGGAACGTACCAAGAGACCCAGTACTTC. Protein: CASSLGARGTYQETQYF.

V is TRBV29-1 and J is TRBJ2-1; no firm D call. The J call is doubtful: the DNA matches TRBJ2-7 better. The V gene's germline CDR1 is SQVTM and CDR2 ANQGSEA. This CDR3 contains 12 residues. The CDR3 DNA is TGCAGCGTTGAAGCTAGTCCCAGCGAGCAGTACTTC. It codes for CSVEASPSEQYF.

The genes are TRBV7-9 and TRBJ2-7; D gene ambiguous. This CDR3 is built from 15 residues. The germline V and J ends were trimmed by 0 bases and 4 bases, with 13 bases remaining between them. Germline CDR1 is SEHNR and CDR2 is FQNEAQ (reference sequence). The CDR3 here is CASSLAGSLPYEQYF. For the CDR3, the DNA is TGTGCCAGCAGCTTAGCCGGGTCCCTACCGTACGAGCAGTACTTC.

The V and J genes are TRBV6-1 and TRBJ1-2; D gene uncertain. V lost 8 bases and J 0 bases, leaving 7 bases between the germline ends. CDR3 size: 12 residues. Germline V gene sequence: CDR1 MNHNS, CDR2 SASEGT. The CDR3 nucleotides are TGTGCCAGCCAGACCGCTAACTATGGCTACACCTTC. Residues: CASQTANYGYTF.

The rearrangement uses TRBV3-1 and TRBJ1-2, with D unclear. The length of the CDR3 is 17 residues. The V gene lost 2 bases and the J gene lost 5 bases, with 21 bases spanning the gap. Germline V CDR1 and CDR2: LGHDT, YNNKEL (reference sequence). CDR3 in amino acids: CASSQPLAGASSYGYTF. The CDR3 region has the DNA TGTGCCAGCAGCCAACCACTTGCAGGCGCAAGCTCATATGGCTACACCTTC.

V gene TRBV7-3 combines with J gene TRBJ2-6; 7 bases map to TRBD1. Germline V lookup: CDR1 SGHTA, CDR2 FQGTGA. The CDR3 runs 19 residues. Trimming removed 4 bases from V and 0 bases from J; junction bases left unmatched: 12. This CDR3 reads CASSSTPGQIISGANVLTF. In nucleotides, the CDR3 is TGTGCCAGCAGCTCAACCCCGGGACAGATAATCTCTGGGGCCAACGTCCTGACTTTC.

CDR3 sequence: CASGRTGGGQPQHF. The DNA for the CDR3 is TGTGCCAGCGGAAGGACAGGGGGCGGTCAGCCCCAGCATTTT. This sequence joins TRBV6-2 or TRBV6-3 and TRBJ1-5; TRBD1 matches 11 bases. CDR3 length: 14 residues. Germline V lookup: CDR1 MNHEY, CDR2 SVGEGT. With 8 bases clipped from V and 6 bases from J, the junction kept 6 bases outside the gene matches.

The sample holds one count of this clonotype. The CDR3 DNA sequence: TGTGCCAGCAACGGAGAGCTAGCGGGGGGCCCGGGGGATGAGCAGTTCTTC. Amino acid sequence: CASNGELAGGPGDEQFF. This chain uses TRBV7-9 with TRBJ2-1; 11 positions match TRBD2. Trimming at V came to 7 bases and at J to 8 bases, leaving 16 bases not matched to a gene. Germline loops: CDR1 SEHNR, CDR2 FQNEAQ (reference sequence). The CDR3 sequence is 17 residues long.

This sequence joins TRBV6-6 and TRBJ1-2, with D tentatively TRBD1 (5 bases). Germline V gene sequence: CDR1 MNHNY, CDR2 SVGAGI (reference sequence). The CDR3 totals 13 residues. V lost 6 bases, J lost 3 bases, and 11 bases lay in between. CDR3: CASRSTDDYGYTF. The DNA of the CDR3 is TGTGCCAGCAGATCGACAGACGACTATGGCTACACCTTC.

The chain links TRBV12-3 or TRBV12-4 to TRBJ1-5, with D tentatively TRBD1 (6 bases). The CDR3 totals 14 residues. The ends were cut back, 5 bases at V and 6 bases at J, with 14 bases in the middle. CDR3 DNA: TGTGCCAGCAGTCCTCAGGGGATGGGTCAGCCCCAGCATTTT. This translates into CASSPQGMGQPQHF.

The CDR3 reads CASSPPGVIYGYTF. The DNA of the CDR3 is TGTGCCAGCAGTCCCCCTGGGGTCATCTATGGCTACACCTTC. The chain uses TRBV6-5 and TRBJ1-2; D is unclear. Per germline, CDR1 MNHEY and CDR2 SVGAGI. V was shortened by 5 bases and J by 4 bases, with 14 bases between the two germline ends. The CDR3 totals 14 residues.

This clonotype has more than one count but fewer than ten. This chain uses TRBV4-3 with TRBJ1-4; perhaps TRBD1 as D (5 bases). V shed 2 bases and J shed 7 bases, with 14 bases lying between them. The germline V gene encodes CDR1 LGHNA and CDR2 YSLEER. The CDR3 loop spans 15 amino acids. CDR3 in amino acids: CASSQQEGVGEKLFF. CDR3 coding DNA: TGCGCCAGCAGCCAACAAGAAGGGGTGGGTGAAAAACTGTTTTTT.

The V gene is TRBV20-1, the J gene TRBJ1-4; possible D gene TRBD1, 6 bases. V lost 5 bases, J lost 7 bases, and 11 bases lay in between. Germline CDR1 and CDR2: DFQATT and SNEGSKA (reference sequence). This CDR3 spans 12 amino acids. The CDR3 nucleotides read TGCAGTGCTTACAGGGAGGGTGAAAAACTGTTTTTT. Translation gives CSAYREGEKLFF.